Presented here are 13 T cell receptor beta chains from one specimen sequenced in a study of STAT5B mutations in CD4+ large granular lymphocyte leukemia. Method: immunoSEQ multiplex PCR; TCRdb's copy keeps in-frame clones and lacks some. The sample shows under 50,000 clones, about 80% of them seen only once. Sequences were obtained from CD4+ T cells from blood buffy coats. The receptors stem from a human donor in good health.

The genes are TRBV2 and TRBJ1-3, with TRBD1 as a possible D gene (5 bases). The V gene's germline CDR1 is SNHLY and CDR2 FYNNEI. V shed 1 base and J shed 4 bases, with 11 bases lying between them. CDR3 size: 15 residues. CDR3 loop: CASSEVWTTGNTIYF. The CDR3 nucleotides read TGTGCCAGCAGTGAAGTCTGGACAACCGGAAACACCATATATTTT.

Comment on this clone: The junction does not match germline at one end; this may be a read error. The V and J genes are TRBV18 and TRBJ2-7, with D perhaps matching TRBD1 (6 bases). This CDR3 comprises 13 residues. Germline V gives CDR1 KGHSH, CDR2 LQKENI. The CDR3: CASSPQGSGEQYF. In DNA form, the CDR3 reads TGTGCCAGCTCTCCACAGGGTAGTGGCGAGCAGTACTTC.

This clone was seen a single time. This chain uses TRBV5-1 with TRBJ2-7, with 11 bases fitting TRBD2. The CDR3 extends over 17 amino acids. J was trimmed by 0 bases and V by 2 bases; bases with no gene match: 7. The V gene's germline CDR1 is SGHRS and CDR2 YFSETQ. This CDR3 is CASSFSTSGSLSYEQYF. In DNA form, the CDR3 reads TGCGCCAGCAGCTTCAGCACTAGCGGGAGTCTCTCCTACGAGCAGTACTTC.

This clone was observed a single time. V gene TRBV18 combines with J gene TRBJ1-4; 7 bases match TRBD1. CDR1 KGHSH and CDR2 LQKENI come from the germline V gene. This CDR3 comprises 14 residues. V was clipped by 5 bases and J by 7 bases; unmatched bases: 7. The DNA for the CDR3 is TGTGCCAGCTCATCCGACAGGGCCCTTGAAAAACTGTTTTTT. Its translation is CASSSDRALEKLFF.

The gene calls are TRBV7-9 and TRBJ2-2; 9 bases map to TRBD2. V was clipped by 1 base and J by 6 bases; unmatched bases: 9. The CDR3 loop spans 17 amino acids. Germline values: CDR1 SEHNR, CDR2 FQNEAQ (reference sequence). The CDR3 spells CASSLVAAGGFSGELFF. The CDR3 region has the DNA TGTGCCAGCAGCTTAGTTGCAGCGGGAGGTTTTTCCGGGGAGCTGTTTTTT.

The V gene is TRBV5-6, the J gene TRBJ1-6; D is perhaps TRBD1 (5 bases). V dropped 2 bases and J dropped 5 bases, with 14 bases sitting between them. CDR3 length: 16 amino acids. Germline CDR1 is SGHDT and CDR2 is YYEEEE. This CDR3 reads CASSFVGTVDNSPLHF. Written as DNA, the CDR3 is TGTGCCAGCAGCTTCGTCGGGACTGTCGATAATTCACCCCTCCACTTT. Together with reference TRBV5-6 and TRBJ1-6, the CDR3 gives the full variable domain: DAGVTQSPTHLIKTRGQQVTLRCSPKSGHDTVSWYQQALGQGPQFIFQYYEEEERQRGNFPDRFSGHQFPNYSSELNVNALLLGDSALYLCASSFVGTVDNSPLHFGNGTRLTVT.

The chain uses TRBV29-1 and TRBJ2-1, with D tentatively TRBD1 (5 bases). Deletions cut 3 bases from V and 9 bases from J, with 9 bases between. Germline V gene sequence: CDR1 SQVTM, CDR2 ANQGSEA. The CDR3 extends over 11 amino acids. The CDR3 spells CSVDRGVEQFF. CDR3 DNA sequence: TGCAGCGTTGATAGGGGTGTTGAGCAGTTCTTC.

The chain couples TRBV4-1 to TRBJ1-4, with 9 nucleotides matching TRBD1. CDR3 length equals 15 residues. Looked up from germline, CDR1 is MGHRA and CDR2 is YSYEKL. The J segment lost 5 bases and the V segment lost 2 bases, leaving 3 bases of the junction unmatched. Written as DNA, the CDR3 is TGCGCCAGCAGCCAAATTGGGACAGGGAATGAAAAACTGTTTTTT. This sequence encodes CASSQIGTGNEKLFF.

V gene TRBV30 combines with J gene TRBJ1-1; 7 bases map to TRBD1. Germline values: CDR1 GTSNPN, CDR2 SVGIG (reference sequence). With V trimmed by 5 bases and J by 5 bases, 14 bases remained unmatched. The CDR3 is 15 amino acids. The DNA of the CDR3 is TGTGCCTGGGGCCCGAACAGGGGCTTGGGGACTGAAGCTTTCTTT. Translated, it gives CAWGPNRGLGTEAFF.

The chain couples TRBV10-3 to TRBJ1-4, with a tentative D call TRBD1 (6 bases). Per germline, CDR1 ENHRY and CDR2 SYGVKD. Deletions cut 3 bases from V and 5 bases from J, with 16 bases between. The CDR3 length is 16 residues. The CDR3 nucleotides are TGTGCCATCAGTGATCCCTCCAGGGGAGACAATGAAAAACTGTTTTTT. Translated, it gives CAISDPSRGDNEKLFF.

The chain joins TRBV11-3 to TRBJ2-5; 8 nucleotides match TRBD2. V gave up 2 bases and J gave up 5 bases; unmatched junction bases: 22. This CDR3 contains 20 residues. Germline V CDR1 and CDR2: SGHNT, YENEEA. The CDR3 region is CASSLPRIALGERETETQYF. In DNA, the CDR3 is TGTGCCAGCAGCTTACCCCGCATAGCCCTCGGGGAGCGGGAGACGGAGACCCAGTACTTC.

The V gene is TRBV18, the J gene TRBJ2-3; the D is unclear. V lost 3 bases, J lost 4 bases, and 8 bases lay in between. The CDR3 loop spans 13 amino acids. Germline loops: CDR1 KGHSH, CDR2 LQKENI. The CDR3 DNA is TGTGCCAGCTCACCTTACCGAGCAGATACGCAGTATTTT. This translates into CASSPYRADTQYF.

The rearrangement uses TRBV12-5 and TRBJ2-7; D not resolved. Germline V CDR1 and CDR2: LGHNT, FRNRAP. This CDR3 spans 16 amino acids. V was pared by 0 bases and J by 2 bases, with 14 bases between. CDR3 sequence: CASGLVVDSQTYEQYF. The CDR3, as DNA: TGTGCTAGTGGTTTGGTAGTAGATTCGCAGACCTACGAGCAGTACTTC.